This TCR beta chain was sequenced for a study of preoperative IRX-2 immunotherapy in early breast cancer. The data were produced by immunoSEQ multiplex PCR, yet TCRdb's version contains in-frame clones alone and is incomplete. The sample has approximately 34,000 clones, nearly 95% seen once. The germline V gene has CDR1 LNHDA and CDR2 SQIVND (reference sequence). The V and J ends lost 3 bases and 12 bases respectively, with 23 bases between them. The length of the CDR3 is 15 residues. As to treatment: preoperative locoregional IRX-2 cytokine immunotherapy. Samples came from a phase Ib trial of preoperative locoregional IRX-2 cytokine immunotherapy.

The rearrangement uses TRBV19 and TRBJ1-1, with a weak D call TRBD1 (5 bases). The sample was gathered from a patient treated with IRX-2 immunotherapy. This clonotype originated in a human donor with breast cancer. CDR3 sequence: CASSISSGQGGVTFF. CDR3 in DNA: TGTGCCAGTAGTATCTCCTCCGGGCAGGGCGGGGTTACTTTCTTT. The variable domain in full, with the rest retrieved from reference TRBV19 and TRBJ1-1, is DGGITQSPKYLFRKEGQNVTLSCEQNLNHDAMYWYRQDPGQGLRLIYYSQIVNDFQKGDIAEGYSVSREKKESFPLTVTSAQKNPTAFYLCASSISSGQGGVTFFGQGTRLTVV.